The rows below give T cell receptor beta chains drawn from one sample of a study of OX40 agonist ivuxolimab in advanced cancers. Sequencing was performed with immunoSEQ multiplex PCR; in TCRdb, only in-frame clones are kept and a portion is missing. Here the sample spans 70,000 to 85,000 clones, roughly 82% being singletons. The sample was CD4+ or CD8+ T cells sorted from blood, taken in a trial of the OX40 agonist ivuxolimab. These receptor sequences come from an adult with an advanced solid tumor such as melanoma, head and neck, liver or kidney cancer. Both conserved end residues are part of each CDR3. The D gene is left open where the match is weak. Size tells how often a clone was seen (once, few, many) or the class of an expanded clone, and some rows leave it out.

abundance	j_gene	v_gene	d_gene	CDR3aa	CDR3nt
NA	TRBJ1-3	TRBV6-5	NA	CASSWAPGLGNTIYF	TGTGCCAGCAGTTGGGCCCCAGGGCTCGGAAACACCATATATTTT
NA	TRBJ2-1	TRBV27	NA	CASSLAGRTHEQFF	TGTGCCAGCAGTTTGGCGGGACGAACTCATGAGCAGTTCTTC
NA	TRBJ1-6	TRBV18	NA	CASSPLQVSYNSPLHF	TGTGCCAGCTCTCCCCTACAGGTGTCCTATAATTCACCCCTCCACTTT
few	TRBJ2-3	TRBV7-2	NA	CASRPSLTTDTQYF	TGTGCCAGCAGACCGAGCCTTACGACAGATACGCAGTATTTT
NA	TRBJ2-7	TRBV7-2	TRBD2	CASSAGLDGYEQYF	TGTGCCAGCAGCGCCGGACTAGATGGGTACGAGCAGTACTTC
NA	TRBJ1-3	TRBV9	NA	CASSSGVGNTIYF	TGTGCCAGCAGCTCCGGGGTTGGAAACACCATATATTTT
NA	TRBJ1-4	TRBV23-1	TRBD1	CASRPKRDSARRGEKLFF	TGCGCCAGCAGGCCCAAACGGGACAGTGCACGCCGCGGAGAAAAACTGTTTTTT
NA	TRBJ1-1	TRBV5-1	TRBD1	CASETGTVNTEAFF	TGCGCCAGCGAAACCGGGACAGTGAACACTGAAGCTTTCTTT
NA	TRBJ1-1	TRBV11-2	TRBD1	CASSLFWDRLKLNTEAFF	TGTGCCAGCAGCTTATTCTGGGACAGACTGAAGTTGAACACTGAAGCTTTCTTT
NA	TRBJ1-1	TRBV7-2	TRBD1	CASSFQGANTEAFF	TGTGCCAGCAGCTTCCAGGGGGCGAACACTGAAGCTTTCTTT
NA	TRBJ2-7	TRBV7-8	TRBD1	CASSLGRDRSYEQYF	TGTGCCAGCAGCTTAGGGCGGGACAGGTCCTACGAGCAGTACTTC
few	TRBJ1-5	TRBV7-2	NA	CASSDPGQPQHF	TGTGCCAGCAGCGATCCGGGGCAGCCCCAGCATTTT
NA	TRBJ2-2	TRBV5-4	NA	CASSFPRGASGNTGELFF	TGTGCCAGCAGCTTCCCCCGGGGGGCCAGCGGGAACACCGGGGAGCTGTTTTTT
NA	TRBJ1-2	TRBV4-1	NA	CASSPPGIDYYGYTF	TGCGCCAGCAGCCCTCCGGGGATAGATTACTATGGCTACACCTTC
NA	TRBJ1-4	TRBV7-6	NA	CASTQAVGAELFF	TGTGCCAGCACCCAAGCGGTGGGGGCGGAACTGTTTTTT
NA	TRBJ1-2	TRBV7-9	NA	CASSIRGSEDGYTF	TGTGCCAGCAGTATTCGGGGGTCGGAGGACGGCTACACCTTC
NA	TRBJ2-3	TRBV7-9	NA	CASSSVGTDTQYF	TGTGCCAGCAGCTCCGTCGGAACAGATACGCAGTATTTT
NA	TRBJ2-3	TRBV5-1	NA	CASSLGQPADTQYF	TGCGCCAGCAGCCTAGGACAGCCAGCAGATACGCAGTATTTT
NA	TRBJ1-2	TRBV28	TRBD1	CASRDRGRIDGYTF	TGTGCCAGCAGGGACAGGGGGCGAATTGATGGCTACACCTTC
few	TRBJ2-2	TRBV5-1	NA	CASSVFTGSTVTGELFF	TGCGCCAGCAGCGTATTTACAGGGAGCACGGTCACCGGGGAGCTGTTTTTT
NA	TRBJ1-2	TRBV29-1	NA	CSVDTGRDYGYTF	TGCAGCGTTGACACAGGTCGCGACTATGGCTACACCTTC
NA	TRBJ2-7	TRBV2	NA	CASSLDGYEQYF	TGTGCCAGCAGTCTGGACGGCTACGAGCAGTACTTC
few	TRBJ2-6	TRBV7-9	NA	CASSLAAGVLTF	TGTGCCAGCAGCTTAGCGGCCGGGGTCCTGACTTTC
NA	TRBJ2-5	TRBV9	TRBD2	CASSERGLAGETQYF	TGTGCCAGCAGCGAGAGGGGACTAGCGGGGGAGACCCAGTACTTC
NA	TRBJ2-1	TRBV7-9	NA	CASSSLGGRHNEQFF	TGTGCCAGCAGCTCGTTGGGCGGCCGGCACAATGAGCAGTTCTTC
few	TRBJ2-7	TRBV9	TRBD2	CASSVGGTTYEQYF	TGTGCCAGCAGCGTAGGGGGGACTACCTACGAGCAGTACTTC
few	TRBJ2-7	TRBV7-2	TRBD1	CASSFLGQDSYEQYF	TGTGCCAGCAGCTTCCTGGGACAGGACTCCTACGAGCAGTACTTC
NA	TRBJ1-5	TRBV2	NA	CASRGALSNQPQHF	TGTGCCAGCAGGGGGGCCCTTAGCAATCAGCCCCAGCATTTT
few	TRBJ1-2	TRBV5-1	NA	CASSPDSQNYGYTF	TGCGCCAGCAGCCCGGACAGCCAAAACTATGGCTACACCTTC
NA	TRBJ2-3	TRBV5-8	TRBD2	CASSLGSGGADTQYF	TGTGCCAGCAGCTTGGGTAGCGGGGGGGCAGATACGCAGTATTTT
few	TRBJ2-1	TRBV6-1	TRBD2	CASSEGGTRYSYNEQFF	TGTGCCAGCAGTGAGGGCGGGACTAGATACTCCTACAATGAGCAGTTCTTC
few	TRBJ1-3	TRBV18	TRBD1	CASSSQGAIVGNTIYF	TGTGCCAGCTCATCACAGGGGGCGATAGTTGGAAACACCATATATTTT
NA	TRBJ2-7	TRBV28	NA	CASSLSPGVYEQYF	TGTGCCAGCAGTCTATCGCCGGGGGTGTACGAGCAGTACTTC
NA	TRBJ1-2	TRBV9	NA	CASSVAGSNYGYTF	TGTGCCAGCAGCGTAGCCGGCAGTAACTATGGCTACACCTTC
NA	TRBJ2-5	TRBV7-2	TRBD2	CASSPQTSGDETQYF	TGTGCCAGCAGCCCCCAGACTAGCGGGGATGAGACCCAGTACTTC
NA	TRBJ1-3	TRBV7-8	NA	CASSLGSGGSSGNTIYF	TGTGCCAGCAGCTTGGGGTCGGGGGGAAGCTCTGGAAACACCATATATTTT
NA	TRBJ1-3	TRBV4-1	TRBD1	CASSQDQGTAGNTIYF	TGCGCCAGCAGCCAAGATCAGGGGACAGCTGGAAACACCATATATTTT
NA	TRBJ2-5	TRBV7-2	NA	CASSQDAFQETQYF	TGTGCCAGCAGCCAGGACGCCTTTCAAGAGACCCAGTACTTC
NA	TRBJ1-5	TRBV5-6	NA	CASSLDPQGAQHF	TGTGCCAGCAGCTTGGACCCCCAAGGGGCCCAGCATTTT
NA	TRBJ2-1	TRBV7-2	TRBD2	CASSFSPGLAGQDEQFF	TGTGCCAGCAGCTTCTCACCGGGACTAGCGGGGCAGGATGAGCAGTTCTTC
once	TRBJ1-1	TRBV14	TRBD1	CASSQITGGLNTEAFF	TGTGCCAGCAGCCAAATAACAGGGGGATTGAACACTGAAGCTTTCTTT
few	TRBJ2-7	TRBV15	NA	CATSRDSGSFSYEQYF	TGTGCCACCAGCAGAGATTCTGGCTCTTTCTCCTACGAGCAGTACTTC
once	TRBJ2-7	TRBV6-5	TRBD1	CASSSPGQYEQYF	TGTGCCAGCAGTTCCCCGGGACAGTACGAGCAGTACTTC
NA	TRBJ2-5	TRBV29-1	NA	CSVRSSKETQYF	TGCAGCGTTCGATCCAGCAAAGAGACCCAGTACTTC
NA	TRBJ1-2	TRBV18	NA	CASSPIDRNYGYTF	TGTGCCAGCTCACCAATTGACAGGAACTATGGCTACACCTTC
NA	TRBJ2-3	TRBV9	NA	CASSVMEGRGTDTQYF	TGTGCCAGCAGCGTAATGGAGGGCAGGGGCACAGATACGCAGTATTTT
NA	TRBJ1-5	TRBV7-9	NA	CASSLANSNQPQHF	TGTGCCAGCAGCTTAGCAAATAGCAATCAGCCCCAGCATTTT
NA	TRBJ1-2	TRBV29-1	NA	CSVWGAGYTF	TGCAGCGTTTGGGGGGCCGGCTACACCTTC